One and the same sample provided the 27 T cell receptor beta chains below, sequenced in a study of cytomegalovirus exposure and HLA in healthy donors. Vbeta (60) and Jbeta (13) primers were used in the PCR. The repertoire was sequenced with immunoSEQ multiplex PCR; TCRdb's copy has only in-frame clones and lacks some. This sample has about 240,000 clones, with around 80% found just once. Sequences were obtained from PBMCs. The receptors originated from a woman in her sixties in good health and CMV-seropositive.

The chain combines TRBV6-6 with TRBJ2-3; perhaps TRBD2 as D (6 bases). The CDR3 runs 14 residues. V dropped 10 bases and J dropped 0 bases, with 14 bases sitting between them. Germline CDR1 MNHNY, CDR2 SVGAGI (reference sequence). The CDR3 DNA follows: TGTGCCAAAAACCGGGACTTCAGCACAGATACGCAGTATTTT. Protein: CAKNRDFSTDTQYF.

The chain carries TRBV19 and TRBJ1-1; D is possibly TRBD1 (6 bases). Germline CDR1 LNHDA, CDR2 SQIVND (reference sequence). V was pared by 6 bases and J by 0 bases, with 14 bases between. This CDR3 contains 15 residues. CDR3 DNA: TGTGCCAGTAGGGAGGACAGCGTAATGAACACTGAAGCTTTCTTT. Translated, it gives CASREDSVMNTEAFF.

In this sample, this clone turned up once. This likely comes from a read error, as the CDR3 has no conserved phenylalanine or tryptophan at its end. The CDR3 loop reads CASSYPKGRGTYEQYL. CDR3 DNA sequence: TGTGCCAGCAGTTACCCGAAAGGGAGAGGTACCTACGAGCAGTACCTC. This rearrangement joins TRBV6-6 to TRBJ2-7, with TRBD2 as a possible D gene (5 bases). Germline V CDR1 and CDR2: MNHNY, SVGAGI (reference sequence). V was cut by 2 bases and J by 2 bases, with 16 bases left in between. CDR3 length equals 16 residues.

The chain combines TRBV7-9 with TRBJ1-1; D not certain. V was trimmed by 3 bases and J by 1 base, leaving 6 bases between them. The CDR3 length is 13 residues. Germline V lookup: CDR1 SEHNR, CDR2 FQNEAQ (reference sequence). In nucleotides, the CDR3 is TGTGCCAGCAGCTTCGACTGGAACACTGAAGCTTTCTTT. Translated, it gives CASSFDWNTEAFF.

This clone was seen only once. The genes are TRBV11-3 and TRBJ2-7; tentatively, D is TRBD2 (5 bases). Trimming cost V 5 bases and J 6 bases, with 14 bases left between them. The CDR3 length is 13 residues. The V gene's germline CDR1 is SGHNT and CDR2 YENEEA. In DNA form, the CDR3 reads TGTGCCAGCAGCCCTACTAGATATGGCGAGCAGTACTTC. This codes for CASSPTRYGEQYF.

The rearrangement links TRBV19 to TRBJ1-1; D perhaps matches TRBD1 (5 bases). The V and J ends lost 8 bases and 7 bases respectively, with 11 bases between them. The length of the CDR3 is 11 residues. CDR1 LNHDA and CDR2 SQIVND come from the germline V gene (reference sequence). The CDR3 bases are TGTGCCAGTGTGAACAGGTATGAAGCTTTCTTT. Its translation is CASVNRYEAFF. The full variable domain, with the rest looked up from reference TRBV19 and TRBJ1-1, is DGGITQSPKYLFRKEGQNVTLSCEQNLNHDAMYWYRQDPGQGLRLIYYSQIVNDFQKGDIAEGYSVSREKKESFPLTVTSAQKNPTAFYLCASVNRYEAFFGQGTRLTVV.

The gene calls are TRBV6-1 and TRBJ1-4; 7 nucleotides match TRBD1. The junction had 3 bases not matched to a gene; V was cut back by 4 bases and J by 4 bases. Germline V gene sequence: CDR1 MNHNS, CDR2 SASEGT. The CDR3 contains 14 residues. CDR3 in DNA: TGTGCCAGCAGTGTCAACAGGGGTAATGAAAAACTGTTTTTT. Translation gives CASSVNRGNEKLFF.

This sequence joins TRBV28 and TRBJ2-7; 9 bases are a match to TRBD2. The CDR3 totals 17 residues. From germline, CDR1 is MDHEN and CDR2 SYDVKM. V shed 4 bases, J shed 2 bases, and the junction held 12 bases outside the gene matches. This CDR3 is CASSSNLGTSLTYEQYF. DNA for the CDR3: TGTGCCAGCAGTTCCAACCTTGGGACTAGCCTAACCTACGAGCAGTACTTC.

The chain joins TRBV6-4 to TRBJ2-7; D remains ambiguous. Trimming cost V 3 bases and J 4 bases, with 10 bases left between them. The CDR3 runs to 13 residues. Germline CDR1 reads MRHNA; CDR2 reads SNTAGT. The CDR3 region has the DNA TGTGCCAGCAGTGATGAGGTCAGATACGAGCAGTACTTC. Translation gives CASSDEVRYEQYF.

The CDR3 here is CASSQRDRSITEQFF. In DNA form, the CDR3 reads TGTGCCAGCAGCCAACGGGACAGGAGTATAACTGAGCAGTTCTTC. The chain employs TRBV5-5 and TRBJ2-1, with 8 bases lining up with TRBD1. CDR3 length: 15 amino acids. V lost 4 bases and J lost 9; bases outside the gene matches: 12. Germline V lookup: CDR1 SGHKS, CDR2 YYEKEE (reference sequence).

V is TRBV9 and J is TRBJ2-7; D not resolved. CDR1 and CDR2 (germline): SGDLS, YYNGEE. Trimming cost V 3 bases and J 5 bases, with 15 bases left between them. CDR3 length: 14 amino acids. The CDR3 spells CASSAPWAMDEQYF. As DNA, the CDR3 is TGTGCCAGCAGCGCCCCGTGGGCGATGGACGAGCAGTACTTC.

This clone was counted between two and nine times. CDR3 sequence (DNA): TGTGCCAGCAGCTTAGGGAGAGGATATTCCTACGAGCAGTACTTC. This encodes CASSLGRGYSYEQYF. V gene TRBV5-6 combines with J gene TRBJ2-7; possibly TRBD2 for D (5 bases). Trimming cost V 2 bases and J 1 base, with 13 bases left between them. The germline V gene encodes CDR1 SGHDT and CDR2 YYEEEE. CDR3 length: 15 amino acids.

The chain is built from TRBV5-6 and TRBJ1-6; D may be TRBD1 (6 bases). CDR3 size: 13 residues. CDR1 is SGHDT and CDR2 is YYEEEE in the germline V gene. The ends were cut back, 1 base at V and 8 bases at J, with 7 bases in the middle. CDR3 sequence reads: CASSLNRDSPLHF. CDR3 nucleotide sequence: TGTGCCAGCAGCTTGAACAGGGATTCACCCCTCCACTTT.

The gene calls are TRBV18 and TRBJ2-7; D is possibly TRBD2 (5 bases). The CDR3 sequence is 13 residues long. CDR1 is KGHSH, CDR2 LQKENI, per germline. Trimming took 2 bases from V and 7 from J, leaving 12 bases between them. CDR3 DNA: TGTGCCAGCTCACCAGTCGAGGGCAGGGAGCAGTACTTC. It encodes CASSPVEGREQYF.

The chain joins TRBV5-8 to TRBJ2-1; 9 bases are shared with TRBD1. CDR1 is SGHTS, CDR2 YDEGEE, per germline. J was trimmed by 4 bases and V by 8 bases; bases with no gene match: 4. This CDR3 is 13 amino acids long. CDR3 in amino acids: CASTGGFYNEQFF. The CDR3 DNA reads as TGTGCCAGTACAGGGGGCTTTTACAATGAGCAGTTCTTC.

The chain's CDR3 is CASSLGQDRVGNEQFF. The CDR3 DNA sequence: TGCGCCAGCAGCTTGGGGCAGGACAGGGTGGGGAATGAGCAGTTCTTC. The chain links TRBV5-1 to TRBJ2-1; 8 nucleotides match TRBD1. The CDR3 is 16 amino acids. CDR1 and CDR2 (germline): SGHRS, YFSETQ. V shed 0 bases, J shed 7 bases, and the junction held 9 bases outside the gene matches.

J is TRBJ2-1 and V is TRBV9, with TRBD2 matching 9 bases. CDR1 and CDR2 from the germline V gene are SGDLS and YYNGEE. Trimming removed 0 bases from V and 2 bases from J; junction bases left unmatched: 3. This CDR3 contains 16 residues. The CDR3 spells CASSVGAGGPYNEQFF. CDR3 coding DNA: TGTGCCAGCAGCGTAGGGGCGGGAGGGCCCTACAATGAGCAGTTCTTC.

The V and J genes are TRBV7-9 and TRBJ2-1; tentatively, D is TRBD1 (5 bases). The CDR3 runs 12 residues. Trimming cost V 4 bases and J 8 bases, with 9 bases left between them. The germline V gene encodes CDR1 SEHNR and CDR2 FQNEAQ (reference sequence). CDR3 in amino acids: CASSSQDYEQFF. CDR3 nucleotide sequence: TGTGCCAGCAGCTCACAGGATTATGAGCAGTTCTTC.

This sequence joins TRBV6-5 and TRBJ2-5, with a possible D match to TRBD1 (5 bases). The DNA end is a closer match to TRBJ2-7, so the J assignment may be wrong. Looked up from germline, CDR1 is MNHEY and CDR2 is SVGAGI. This CDR3 region has 14 residues. This chain's CDR3 is CASRVTPGIYEQYF. CDR3 nucleotide sequence: TGTGCCAGCCGGGTTACCCCAGGGATCTACGAGCAGTACTTC.

This clone was seen a single time. This sequence joins TRBV9 and TRBJ1-2; D may be TRBD1 (6 bases). Per the germline V gene, CDR1 is SGDLS and CDR2 is YYNGEE. CDR3 size: 14 residues. Trimming cost V 0 bases and J 3 bases, with 9 bases left between them. The CDR3 sequence is CASSVGTDYYGYTF. The CDR3 nucleotides are TGTGCCAGCAGCGTAGGGACAGATTACTATGGCTACACCTTC.

The chain is built from TRBV15 and TRBJ1-4; 7 bases align to TRBD1. The V segment lost 4 bases and the J segment 5 bases; nucleotides outside the gene matches: 7. Germline V CDR1 and CDR2: LNHNV, YYDKDF (reference sequence). The CDR3 contains 15 residues. The CDR3 DNA reads TGTGCCACCAGCATTCGGACAGGAACAAATGAAAAACTGTTTTTT. It specifies CATSIRTGTNEKLFF. The full variable domain, with the rest looked up from reference TRBV15 and TRBJ1-4, is DAMVIQNPRYQVTQFGKPVTLSCSQTLNHNVMYWYQQKSSQAPKLLFHYYDKDFNNEADTPDNFQSRRPNTSFCFLDIRSPGLGDTAMYLCATSIRTGTNEKLFFGSGTQLSVL.

V is TRBV5-8 and J is TRBJ2-5; D unresolved. Germline CDR1 reads SGHTS; CDR2 reads YDEGEE. The CDR3 is 12 residues long. V lost 4 bases to trimming and J lost 11 bases, with 15 bases between them. The CDR3 protein is CASSVSNWMQYF. In DNA form, the CDR3 reads TGTGCCAGCAGCGTTAGCAATTGGATGCAGTACTTC.

This clone has a handful of counts. The chain recombines TRBV2 with TRBJ1-2; D may be TRBD1 (6 bases). Trimming took 6 bases from V and 8 from J, leaving 22 bases between them. This CDR3 is 15 amino acids long. Germline CDR1 is SNHLY and CDR2 is FYNNEI. The CDR3 DNA reads as TGTGCCAGCAGGGAGACAGGCGCTACCCCATCCGGCTACACCTTC. As protein: CASRETGATPSGYTF.

V is TRBV28 and J is TRBJ1-2; no clear D. CDR1 and CDR2 (germline): MDHEN, SYDVKM. Trimming cost V 2 bases and J 3 bases, with 13 bases left between them. The CDR3 spans 15 residues. The CDR3 reads CASSLTLNSDYGYTF. CDR3 sequence (DNA): TGTGCCAGCAGTTTAACCCTCAATTCGGACTATGGCTACACCTTC.

The gene calls are TRBV6-1 and TRBJ1-5; 7 nucleotides match TRBD1. The CDR3 has 18 amino acids. J was trimmed by 0 bases and V by 4 bases; bases with no gene match: 12. Germline assignment: CDR1 MNHNS and CDR2 SASEGT. The CDR3 reads CASSVFQGGRLSNQPQHF. The CDR3 nucleotides are TGTGCCAGCAGTGTCTTCCAGGGGGGTAGACTTAGCAATCAGCCCCAGCATTTT.

V gene TRBV6-6 combines with J gene TRBJ2-3; TRBD2 matches at 7 bases. From germline, CDR1 is MNHNY and CDR2 SVGAGI (reference sequence). After removal of 8 bases from V and 0 bases from J, the junction contained 8 bases not matched to a gene. The CDR3 extends over 15 amino acids. This CDR3 reads CASGRVQSSTDTQYF. CDR3 nucleotides: TGTGCCAGCGGGAGGGTCCAATCCAGCACAGATACGCAGTATTTT.

CDR3 sequence: CASSLGGGAILAFF. The CDR3 DNA reads as TGTGCCAGCAGCTTAGGAGGGGGCGCGATATTGGCTTTCTTT. The chain employs TRBV13 and TRBJ1-1; 7 bases match TRBD1. The CDR3 length is 14 residues. CDR1 is PRHDT and CDR2 is FYEKMQ in the germline V gene (reference sequence). V was clipped by 0 bases and J by 11 bases; unmatched bases: 9.